Listed below are T cell receptor beta chains from one sample, sequenced in a study of cytomegalovirus exposure and HLA in healthy donors. Repertoires were generated with immunoSEQ multiplex PCR, while TCRdb's copy carries only in-frame clones and drops some. The sample has roughly 75,000 clones, 85% seen once. The sequenced material came from PBMCs. The receptors here all came from a man aged 30 to 39 in good health and CMV-seronegative. The CDR3 runs from the conserved cysteine through the conserved F or W. Fields, in order: J gene, D gene, V gene, CDR3 length, clone size, CDR3 DNA, CDR3 protein. D genes are given only for firm matches. Not all rows give a size; the values are once, few, many and, for expanded clones, a class.

TRBJ2-2,-,TRBV4-3,15,-,TGCGCCAGCAGCCCCTCAAGGTCTTGGAGCGGGGAGCTGTTTTTT,CASSPSRSWSGELFF
TRBJ2-1,TRBD2,TRBV9,18,few,TGTGCCAGCAGCGTAGAGCCTAGCGGGAGAGGTAAATACAATGAGCAGTTCTTC,CASSVEPSGRGKYNEQFF
TRBJ2-2,TRBD1,TRBV9,14,-,TGTGCCAGCAGCGCGGACAGGGGATCCGGGGAGCTGTTTTTT,CASSADRGSGELFF
TRBJ2-7,-,TRBV6-6,12,-,TGTGCCAGCAGTTACTCTATGTCCGAGCAGTACTTC,CASSYSMSEQYF
TRBJ1-3,-,TRBV29-1,14,-,TGCAGCGCTGCGGACAGCTCCTCTGGAAACACCATATATTTT,CSAADSSSGNTIYF
TRBJ1-2,-,TRBV28,14,many,TGTGCCAGCAGTACCGGTCAGGGGAACTATGGCTACACCTTC,CASSTGQGNYGYTF
TRBJ2-7,-,TRBV5-6,13,-,TGTGCCAGCAGCCCTAGGGGCTTCTACGAGCAGTACTTC,CASSPRGFYEQYF
TRBJ2-3,TRBD2,TRBV5-1,18,-,TGCGCCAGCAGCCCGAGCCCGGCTAGCGGGGCTAGCACAGATACGCAGTATTTT,CASSPSPASGASTDTQYF
TRBJ2-7,TRBD2,TRBV4-1,16,-,TGCGCCAGCAGCCGGGATAGCGGGGGTAGGGGCTACGAGCAGTACTTC,CASSRDSGGRGYEQYF
TRBJ2-1,-,TRBV5-1,12,-,TGCGCCAGCAGCTTGGTACCGGATGAGCAGTTCTTC,CASSLVPDEQFF